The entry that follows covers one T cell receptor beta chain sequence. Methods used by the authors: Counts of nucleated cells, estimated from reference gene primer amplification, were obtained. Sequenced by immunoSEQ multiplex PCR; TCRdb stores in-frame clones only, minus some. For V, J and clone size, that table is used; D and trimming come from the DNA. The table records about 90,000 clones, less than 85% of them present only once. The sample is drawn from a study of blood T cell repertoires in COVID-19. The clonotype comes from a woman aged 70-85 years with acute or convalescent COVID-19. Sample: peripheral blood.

In nucleotides, the CDR3 is TGTGCCAGCAGCTTAGACAGGAACAATCAGCCCCAGCATTTT. Translating gives CASSLDRNNQPQHF. The chain combines TRBV11-2 with TRBJ1-5; D remains ambiguous. CDR1 is SGHAT and CDR2 is FQNNGV in the germline V gene. This CDR3 has 14 residues. Trimming cost V 0 bases and J 3 bases, with 6 bases left between them.